This TCR beta chain was identified during a study of early T cells in non-severe SARS-CoV-2 infection (dated by TCRdb to 2020 to 2023). In terms of the full investigation: TCR sequencing used bulk RNA from unsorted whole blood, so alpha and beta chains could not be paired. Paper-wide results and their limitations: VDJdb matching was skewed toward anti-spike CD8 responses and likely underestimated virus-specific expansions, missing private and CD4 specificities.

The library was prepared using 5' RACE. The instrument given in TCRdb is NextSeq 500. The TCR library protocol attached unique molecular identifiers to individual cDNA molecules to correct for sequencing error and PCR bias. Sequencing covered both TCR alpha and beta chains, and within each sample the abundances of alpha and beta sequences were tightly co-correlated. As for the original processing: Decombinator V4 was used to annotate the V gene, J gene and CDR3 of the TCR sequences. Expanded TCRs were defined as changing significantly between any two time points under a Poisson model with p below 0.0001. Abundances of TCRs were expressed as counts per million after normalisation to the total number of TCRs sequenced in each sample. TRAV1-2 paired with TRAJ12, TRAJ20 or TRAJ33 defined MAIT TCRs, while TRAV10 paired with TRAJ18 defined iNKT TCRs. VDJdb, accessed 1 November 2021, was searched for CMV, EBV and SARS-CoV-2 annotated TCRs, with TCRs annotated for multiple antigens excluded. TCRdb reanalyzed the raw reads on its own, using fastp at Q25 for trimming and MiXCR for clone calling, and kept in-frame beta chains. Every CDR3 protein is listed once, alongside the most common genes and DNA of its rows. TCRdb, not the authors, supplied the V and J calls. The sample yields approximately 90,000 distinct CDR3 sequences; 8% to 13% were counted once. The ten biggest clones cover 4.7% of the sample.

A case-control design nested within a healthcare worker cohort in London, UK, was used, with weekly nasopharyngeal swab PCR tests and blood sampling performed. Between 23 and 31 March 2020, the week of the UK lockdown, healthcare workers were enrolled and then followed up weekly for as long as 16 weeks. Spanning cysteine to phenylalanine, the CDR3 consists of 18 amino acids. The entry retains the CDR3 DNA only, 54 bases that are in frame from base 1. Sequences KGHSH (CDR1) and LQKENI (CDR2) are obtained from the germline V gene. For this chain, trimming is 4 bases at the V end and 1 base at the J end, and the number of junction bases without a gene match is 9. On this clonotype: Its antigen specificity is not known. Base qualities are not recorded, but no much larger clone differs from it by a single base.

The chain employs TRBV18 and TRBJ2-6, with 8 central nucleotides matching TRBD2. This receptor was taken from an adult who was a healthcare worker with PCR-confirmed SARS-CoV-2 infection or an uninfected control (not recorded which). This specimen consisted of whole blood, obtained at baseline. The DNA sequence is given as TGTGCCAGCTCACACCGGGAGGGCAGAGGGTCTGGGGCCAACGTCCTGACTTTC. This encodes CASSHREGRGSGANVLTF.